What follows describes a single T cell receptor (beta chain). The antigen remains undetermined. The sample belongs to a study of PD-L1 blockade in urothelial cancer. Study summary: Researchers looked at the blood 3 weeks (second dose) and 6 weeks after treatment began. Blood yielded a median of approximately 130,000 T cells per sample. Overall study results and limits: Below-median pretreatment blood TCR clonality was a predictor of better survival.

Time point denoted: peripheral blood 6 weeks after treatment start. This CDR3 has 13 residues. Germline V gene sequence: CDR1 GTSNPN, CDR2 SVGIG (reference sequence). The V gene lost 0 bases and the J gene lost 2 bases, with 5 bases spanning the gap. Templates that were synthetic TCR analogs were spiked into each PCR. Using immunoSEQ multiplex PCR, the repertoire was profiled, and TCRdb retains in-frame clones only, with some absent. The sample contains around 40,000 clones, 82% of which appear only once. This clonotype originated in a man aged 55 to 70 with urothelial cancer. The V and J genes are TRBV30 and TRBJ1-5, with D perhaps TRBD1 (5 bases). The sequencing used PBMCs, collected around atezolizumab (anti-PD-L1) treatment. The CDR3 nucleotides read TGTGCCTGGAGTGTACAGGGCAATCAGCCCCAGCATTTT. This encodes CAWSVQGNQPQHF.